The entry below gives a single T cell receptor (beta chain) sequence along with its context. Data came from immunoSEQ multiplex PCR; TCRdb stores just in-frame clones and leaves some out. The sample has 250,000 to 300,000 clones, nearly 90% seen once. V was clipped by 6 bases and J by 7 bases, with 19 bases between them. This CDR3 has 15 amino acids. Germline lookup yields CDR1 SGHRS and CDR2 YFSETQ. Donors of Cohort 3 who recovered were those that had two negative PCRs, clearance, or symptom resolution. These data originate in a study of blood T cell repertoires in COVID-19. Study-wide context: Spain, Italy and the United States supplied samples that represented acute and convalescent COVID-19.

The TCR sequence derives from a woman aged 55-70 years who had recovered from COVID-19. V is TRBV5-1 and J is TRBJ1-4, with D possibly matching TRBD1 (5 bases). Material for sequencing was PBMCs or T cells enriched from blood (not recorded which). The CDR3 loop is CASTPTGTSSEKLFF. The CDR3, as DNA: TGCGCCAGCACCCCAACCGGGACTAGTAGTGAAAAACTGTTTTTT.